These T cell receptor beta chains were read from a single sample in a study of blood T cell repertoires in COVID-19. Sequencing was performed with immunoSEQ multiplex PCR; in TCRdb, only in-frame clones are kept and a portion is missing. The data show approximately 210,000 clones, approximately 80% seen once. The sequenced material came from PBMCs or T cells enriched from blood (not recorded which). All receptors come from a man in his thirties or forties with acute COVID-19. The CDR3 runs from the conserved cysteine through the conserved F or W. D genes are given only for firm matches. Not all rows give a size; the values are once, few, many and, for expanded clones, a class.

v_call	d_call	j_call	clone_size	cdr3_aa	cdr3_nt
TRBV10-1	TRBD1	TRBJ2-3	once	CASSAGQGIRDTQYF	TGCGCCAGCAGTGCGGGACAGGGGATTCGAGATACGCAGTATTTT
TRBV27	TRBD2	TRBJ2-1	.	CASSSSAGGPPNEQFF	TGTGCCAGCAGTTCCTCCGCGGGGGGGCCGCCCAATGAGCAGTTCTTC
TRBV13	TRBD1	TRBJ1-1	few	CASRSGQGVSTEAFF	TGTGCCAGCAGATCCGGACAGGGGGTATCCACTGAAGCTTTCTTT
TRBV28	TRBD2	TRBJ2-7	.	CASSPGGAYEQYF	TGTGCCAGCAGTCCCGGGGGGGCTTACGAGCAGTACTTC
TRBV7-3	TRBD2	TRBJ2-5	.	CASSSGLAEETQYF	TGTGCCAGCAGCTCGGGACTAGCAGAAGAGACCCAGTACTTC
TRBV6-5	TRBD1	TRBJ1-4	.	CASRRDRVKGEKLFF	TGTGCCAGCAGACGGGACAGGGTAAAGGGTGAAAAACTGTTTTTT
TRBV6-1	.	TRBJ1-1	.	CASSEGTVNTEAFF	TGTGCCAGCAGTGAAGGAACGGTGAACACTGAAGCTTTCTTT
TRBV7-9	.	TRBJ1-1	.	CASSLSFRTEAFF	TGTGCCAGCTCCCTTAGCTTTAGGACTGAAGCTTTCTTT
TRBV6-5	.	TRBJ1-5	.	CASSRTGYQPQHF	TGTGCCAGCAGTCGAACAGGGTATCAGCCCCAGCATTTT
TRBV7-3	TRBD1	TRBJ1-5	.	CASSLIWDRGRVGSNQPQHF	TGTGCCAGCAGCTTAATTTGGGACAGGGGGCGAGTGGGGAGCAATCAGCCCCAGCATTTT
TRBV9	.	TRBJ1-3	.	CASRRNSGNTIYF	TGTGCCAGCAGGAGAAACTCTGGAAACACCATATATTTT
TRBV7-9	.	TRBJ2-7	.	CASRPDLFFEQYF	TGTGCCAGCAGACCGGACTTATTTTTCGAGCAGTACTTC
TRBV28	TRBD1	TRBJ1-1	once	CASSPIPGGDRRWEAFF	TGTGCCAGCAGTCCTATACCTGGCGGGGACAGGCGCTGGGAAGCTTTCTTT
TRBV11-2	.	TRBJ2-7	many	CASSPNRVGEQYF	TGTGCCAGCAGCCCTAACAGGGTAGGCGAGCAGTACTTC
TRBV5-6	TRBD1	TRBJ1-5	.	CASSSYPGQNNQPQHF	TGTGCCAGCAGCTCCTATCCGGGACAGAATAATCAGCCCCAGCATTTT